One sample yielded the 27 T cell receptor beta chains listed below, sequenced in a study of blood T cell repertoires in COVID-19. Measured with immunoSEQ multiplex PCR; TCRdb has only the in-frame clones, and not every one. The sample shows 210,000 or so clones, around 87% of them seen only once. The sequenced sample consisted of peripheral blood. These receptors were collected from a man between 50 and 59 years old with acute or convalescent COVID-19.

This chain uses TRBV15 with TRBJ2-2; weak D call: TRBD1 (6 bases). CDR1 and CDR2 (germline): LNHNV, YYDKDF (reference sequence). V was shortened by 0 bases and J by 7 bases, with 12 bases between the two germline ends. This CDR3 has 15 residues. This CDR3 is CATSRDLQGSGELFF. CDR3 sequence (DNA): TGTGCCACCAGCAGAGATCTACAGGGCAGCGGGGAGCTGTTTTTT.

This sequence joins TRBV19 and TRBJ1-1; D call uncertain. V was trimmed by 7 bases and J by 1 base, leaving 16 bases between them. The CDR3 sequence is 15 residues long. Per germline, CDR1 LNHDA and CDR2 SQIVND (reference sequence). The DNA of the CDR3 is TGTGCCAGTACCGGGGTTAGTACCCCGAACACTGAAGCTTTCTTT. Translating gives CASTGVSTPNTEAFF.

The table lists this clone with a few counts. This specimen includes other DNA sequences encoding the same CDR3. The chain employs TRBV5-6 and TRBJ1-6; D unresolved. The length of the CDR3 is 13 residues. The V end lost 0 bases, the J end lost 8 bases, and 6 bases lay between the germline ends. Germline V gene data show CDR1 as SGHDT and CDR2 as YYEEEE. CDR3: CASSLAGDSPLHF. Here the CDR3 DNA reads TGTGCCAGCAGCTTGGCCGGAGATTCACCCCTCCACTTT. Combining the CDR3 with reference TRBV5-6 and TRBJ1-6 gives the whole variable domain DAGVTQSPTHLIKTRGQQVTLRCSPKSGHDTVSWYQQALGQGPQFIFQYYEEEERQRGNFPDRFSGHQFPNYSSELNVNALLLGDSALYLCASSLAGDSPLHFGNGTRLTVT.

This clone was observed a few times. This chain links TRBV7-2 with TRBJ1-2, with D maybe TRBD1 (6 bases). V was pared by 1 base and J by 3 bases, with 6 bases between. Germline-derived CDR1 and CDR2 are SGHTA and FQGNSA. The CDR3 consists of 13 residues. CDR3 amino acids: CASSLGTDYGYTF. DNA for the CDR3: TGTGCCAGCAGCTTAGGGACAGACTATGGCTACACCTTC.

The chain employs TRBV6-2 or TRBV6-3 and TRBJ1-5; D gene uncertain. With 5 bases removed from V and 7 bases from J, the gap between germline ends came to 12 bases. The germline V gene has CDR1 MNHEY and CDR2 SVGEGT. CDR3 length: 13 amino acids. The CDR3 DNA follows: TGTGCCAGCAGTAACCAGGAGGCCCAGCCCCAGCATTTT. It codes for CASSNQEAQPQHF.

The chain is built from TRBV10-3 and TRBJ1-1, with D perhaps TRBD1 (5 bases). Germline assignment: CDR1 ENHRY and CDR2 SYGVKD. With 2 bases removed from V and 1 base from J, the gap between germline ends came to 14 bases. This CDR3 has 16 amino acids. The CDR3 loop is CAISEGIRGGNTEAFF. The CDR3, as DNA: TGTGCCATCAGTGAGGGAATAAGGGGCGGGAACACTGAAGCTTTCTTT.

The chain links TRBV19 to TRBJ2-6, with a weak D call TRBD2 (5 bases). In germline, CDR1 is LNHDA, CDR2 SQIVND (reference sequence). CDR3 length: 15 amino acids. V gave up 4 bases and J gave up 4 bases, with 11 bases separating them. Here the CDR3 DNA reads TGTGCCAGTAGTAATCCCGGGATCGGGGCCAACGTCCTGACTTTC. As protein: CASSNPGIGANVLTF.

The V and J genes are TRBV9 and TRBJ2-7; 9 positions agree with TRBD1. Germline CDR1 reads SGDLS; CDR2 reads YYNGEE. V lost 4 bases, J lost 5 bases, and 4 bases stayed unmatched. This CDR3 spans 13 amino acids. The CDR3 bases are TGTGCCAGCAGCCTACAGGGGGCGAACGAGCAGTACTTC. Translating gives CASSLQGANEQYF.

This clone was detected once. This sequence joins TRBV24-1 and TRBJ1-1; 7 bases align to TRBD1. The trim removed 6 bases at V and 4 bases at J, leaving 4 bases unmatched. CDR1 KGHDR and CDR2 SFDVKD come from the germline V gene. This CDR3 comprises 13 residues. In DNA, the CDR3 is TGTGCCACCAGTTGGACAGGTGGCACTGAAGCTTTCTTT. Its protein is CATSWTGGTEAFF.

The genes are TRBV11-2 and TRBJ2-1, with TRBD2 matching 10 bases. Germline V gene sequence: CDR1 SGHAT, CDR2 FQNNGV. The J segment lost 0 bases and the V segment lost 3 bases, leaving 8 bases of the junction unmatched. The CDR3 extends over 18 amino acids. CDR3 in amino acids: CASSFSGRDSVSYNEQFF. The CDR3 DNA reads as TGTGCCAGCAGCTTCAGCGGGAGGGACTCGGTCTCCTACAATGAGCAGTTCTTC.

This sequence joins TRBV29-1 and TRBJ2-1; 14 nucleotides line up with TRBD2. This CDR3 region has 17 residues. CDR1 is SQVTM, CDR2 ANQGSEA, per germline. V dropped 6 bases and J dropped 0; count of bases not matched to a gene: 7. The CDR3 DNA sequence: TGCAGCGTCGTGGGACTAGCGGGAGTGAGCTCCTACAATGAGCAGTTCTTC. This encodes CSVVGLAGVSSYNEQFF.

The chain carries TRBV27 and TRBJ1-1, with 8 bases identical to TRBD1. Germline V gene data show CDR1 as MNHEY and CDR2 as SMNVEV (reference sequence). CDR3 length: 14 residues. The ends lost 7 bases at V and 1 base at J; junction bases unmatched: 5. CDR3 DNA sequence: TGTGCCAGCACCCCGGACAGGGAGAACACTGAAGCTTTCTTT. Encoded protein: CASTPDRENTEAFF.

The V call is TRBV28, the J call TRBJ2-2; 7 positions match TRBD1. The J segment lost 4 bases and the V segment lost 1 base, leaving 6 bases of the junction unmatched. Looked up from germline, CDR1 is MDHEN and CDR2 is SYDVKM. The CDR3 totals 16 residues. The CDR3 DNA follows: TGTGCCAGCAGTTTATCAACAGGGGCGGCCACCGGGGAGCTGTTTTTT. This encodes CASSLSTGAATGELFF.

This sequence joins TRBV7-2 and TRBJ1-2; TRBD1 aligns across 9 bases. Germline loops: CDR1 SGHTA, CDR2 FQGNSA. V trimming: 5 bases; J trimming: 12 bases; junction bases outside the gene matches: 10. The CDR3 contains 13 residues. In DNA, the CDR3 is TGTGCCAGCAGCCACTGGGACAGGGCGACCAACACCTTC. Translation gives CASSHWDRATNTF.

This clone was seen a few times. This sequence joins TRBV27 and TRBJ2-1; D is unresolved. Germline assignment: CDR1 MNHEY and CDR2 SMNVEV (reference sequence). The CDR3 has 14 residues. Trimming removed 7 bases at V and 6 bases at J, with 16 bases between. The CDR3 DNA sequence: TGTGCCAGCACTACTCCTAACCCTAGCAATGAGCAGTTCTTC. Translation gives CASTTPNPSNEQFF.

The genes are TRBV3-1 (or the pseudogene TRBV3-2) and TRBJ1-1, with 7 positions matching TRBD1. J was trimmed by 1 base and V by 1 base; bases with no gene match: 3. Germline V gene lookup returns CDR1 LGHDT and CDR2 YNNKEL (reference sequence). This CDR3 contains 15 residues. The CDR3 loop reads CASSQVAGGNTEAFF. For the CDR3, the DNA is TGTGCCAGCAGCCAAGTGGCAGGGGGGAACACTGAAGCTTTCTTT.

The J gene is TRBJ2-1, the V gene TRBV11-2; TRBD2 agrees at 10 bases. The germline V gene has CDR1 SGHAT and CDR2 FQNNGV. The CDR3 is 15 residues long. Losses at the gene ends were 4 bases for V and 6 bases for J; bases not matched to a gene: 6. CDR3 in amino acids: CASSSGTSVLNEQFF. DNA for the CDR3: TGTGCCAGCAGCTCGGGGACTAGCGTCCTCAATGAGCAGTTCTTC.

In this sample, this clone turned up once. The rearrangement uses TRBV28 and TRBJ1-4; D remains unclear. The CDR3 sequence is 16 residues long. Trimming removed 8 bases from V and 5 bases from J, with 21 bases in between. Germline CDR1 reads MDHEN; CDR2 reads SYDVKM. The CDR3 region is CASCAYVQALNEKLFF. The CDR3 DNA is TGTGCCAGCTGTGCTTACGTGCAGGCGCTCAATGAAAAACTGTTTTTT.

The gene calls are TRBV5-1 and TRBJ1-2; 10 nucleotides match TRBD1. Germline values: CDR1 SGHRS, CDR2 YFSETQ. V shed 4 bases and J 1 base; nucleotides not matched to a gene: 7. The CDR3 has 16 residues. The CDR3 loop reads CASSPRTGGGNYGYTF. The CDR3 nucleotides are TGCGCCAGCAGCCCTAGGACAGGGGGAGGTAACTATGGCTACACCTTC.

The V and J genes are TRBV14 and TRBJ2-5, with 13 nucleotides matching TRBD2. CDR1 is SGHDN, CDR2 FVKESK, per germline. Unmatched junction bases numbered 11, after V lost 5 bases and J lost 5 bases. The CDR3 spans 17 residues. The CDR3: CASSKVGTSGIGETQYF. For the CDR3, the DNA is TGTGCCAGCAGCAAAGTAGGGACTAGCGGGATCGGGGAGACCCAGTACTTC.

The chain joins TRBV7-9 to TRBJ2-7, with no clear D. The CDR3 is made up of 12 amino acids. Trimming shortened V by 1 base and J by 7 bases, and 8 bases separated the two germline ends. The germline gives CDR1 SEHNR, CDR2 FQNEAQ (reference sequence). CDR3 nucleotides: TGTGCCAGCAGCTTAGTTAACATGGAGCAGTACTTC. It encodes CASSLVNMEQYF.

The rearrangement links TRBV6-2 or TRBV6-3 to TRBJ2-2; TRBD2 agrees at 12 bases. CDR1 and CDR2 (germline): MNHEY, SVGEGT. The CDR3 spans 15 residues. V shed 6 bases and J 4 bases; nucleotides not matched to a gene: 3. The CDR3 coding sequence is TGTGCCAGCAGCCAACTAGCGGGGGGCACCGGGGAGCTGTTTTTT. Amino acid sequence: CASSQLAGGTGELFF.

V and J are TRBV2 and TRBJ2-1, with 7 bases that match TRBD2. The germline gives CDR1 SNHLY, CDR2 FYNNEI. Losses at the gene ends were 7 bases for V and 3 bases for J; bases not matched to a gene: 6. The CDR3 consists of 14 residues. The DNA for the CDR3 is TGTGCCAGCATCCCAGCGGGATTCTACAATGAGCAGTTCTTC. It codes for CASIPAGFYNEQFF.

The genes are TRBV6-6 and TRBJ2-5, with TRBD2 identical over 10 bases. This CDR3 has 16 residues. Trimming removed 0 bases from V and 2 bases from J; junction bases left unmatched: 3. The germline gives CDR1 MNHNY, CDR2 SVGAGI (reference sequence). CDR3: CASSYSVTSGQETQYF. The CDR3 bases are TGTGCCAGCAGTTACTCGGTGACTAGCGGGCAAGAGACCCAGTACTTC.

This clone was recorded a few times. The chain joins TRBV5-8 to TRBJ1-3; no definite D call. Germline V gene data show CDR1 as SGHTS and CDR2 as YDEGEE. Trimming took off 3 bases at V and 4 bases at J, with 17 bases between the two ends. The CDR3 sequence is 16 residues long. DNA of the CDR3: TGTGCCAGCAGCTCATCGCAAGGGAGGTTAGGAAACACCATATATTTT. Encoded protein: CASSSSQGRLGNTIYF.

The rearrangement links TRBV4-2 to TRBJ1-1; D gene unclear. This CDR3 has 14 amino acids. Trimming took 3 bases from V and 5 from J, leaving 13 bases between them. In germline, CDR1 is LGHNA, CDR2 YNFKEQ. This chain's CDR3 is CASSHTTRETEAFF. The CDR3 bases are TGTGCCAGCAGCCACACAACGAGGGAAACTGAAGCTTTCTTT.

This clone was detected a few times. The chain is built from TRBV15 and TRBJ1-5; possible D gene TRBD1, 5 bases. The CDR3 contains 21 residues. Germline values: CDR1 LNHNV, CDR2 YYDKDF (reference sequence). V gave up 0 bases and J gave up 0 bases, with 24 bases separating them. CDR3 DNA: TGTGCCACCAGCAGAGATCTAGACAGCCTTGGTAACTCAAATAGCAATCAGCCCCAGCATTTT. Protein: CATSRDLDSLGNSNSNQPQHF.